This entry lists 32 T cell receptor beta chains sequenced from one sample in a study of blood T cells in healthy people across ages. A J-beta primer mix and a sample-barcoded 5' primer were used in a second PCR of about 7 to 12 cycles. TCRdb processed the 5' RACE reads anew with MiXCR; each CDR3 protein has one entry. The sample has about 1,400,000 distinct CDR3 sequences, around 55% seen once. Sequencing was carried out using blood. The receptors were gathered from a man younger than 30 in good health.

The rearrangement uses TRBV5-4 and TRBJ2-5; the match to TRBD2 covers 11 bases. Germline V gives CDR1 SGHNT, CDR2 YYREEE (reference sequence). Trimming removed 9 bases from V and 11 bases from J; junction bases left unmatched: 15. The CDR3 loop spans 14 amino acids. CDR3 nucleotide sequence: TGTGCCACCTATCCTAGCGGGAGGCGAAGGGAGCAGTACTTC. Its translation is CATYPSGRRREQYF. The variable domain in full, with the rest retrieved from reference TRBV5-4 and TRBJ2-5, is ETGVTQSPTHLIKTRGQQVTLRCSSQSGHNTVSWYQQALGQGPQFIFQYYREEENGRGNFPPRFSGLQFPNYSSELNVNALELDDSALYLCATYPSGRRREQYFGPGTRLLVL.

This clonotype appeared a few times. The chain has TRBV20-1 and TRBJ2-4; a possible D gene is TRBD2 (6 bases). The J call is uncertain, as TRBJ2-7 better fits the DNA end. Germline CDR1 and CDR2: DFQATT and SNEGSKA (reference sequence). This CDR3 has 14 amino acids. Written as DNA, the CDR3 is TGCAGTGCTACTCCGGACTATCGGGACTACGAGCAGTACTTC. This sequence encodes CSATPDYRDYEQYF.

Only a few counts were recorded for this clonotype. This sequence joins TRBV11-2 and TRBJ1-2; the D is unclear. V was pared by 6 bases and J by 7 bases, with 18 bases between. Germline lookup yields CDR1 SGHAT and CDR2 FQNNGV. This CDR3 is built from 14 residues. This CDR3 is CASRLIGLTPGYTF. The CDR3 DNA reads TGTGCCAGCAGACTGATTGGACTGACCCCTGGCTACACCTTC.

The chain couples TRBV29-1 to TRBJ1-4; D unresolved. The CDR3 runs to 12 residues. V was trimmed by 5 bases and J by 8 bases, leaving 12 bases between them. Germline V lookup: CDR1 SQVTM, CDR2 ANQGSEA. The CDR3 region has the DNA TGCAGCGTTCAAATTGCCCGCGAAAAACTGTTTTTT. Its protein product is CSVQIAREKLFF. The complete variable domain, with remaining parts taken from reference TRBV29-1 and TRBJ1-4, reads SAVISQKPSRDICQRGTSLTIQCQVDSQVTMMFWYRQQPGQSLTLIATANQGSEATYESGFVIDKFPISRPNLTFSTLTVSNMSPEDSSIYLCSVQIAREKLFFGSGTQLSVL.

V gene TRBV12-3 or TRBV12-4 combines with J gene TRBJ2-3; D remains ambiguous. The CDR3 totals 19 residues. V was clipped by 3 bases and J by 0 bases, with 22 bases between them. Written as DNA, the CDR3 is TGTGCCAGCAGTTTCCCTTCGTTTTCATCCTCGACTAGCACAGATACGCAGTATTTT. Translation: CASSFPSFSSSTSTDTQYF.

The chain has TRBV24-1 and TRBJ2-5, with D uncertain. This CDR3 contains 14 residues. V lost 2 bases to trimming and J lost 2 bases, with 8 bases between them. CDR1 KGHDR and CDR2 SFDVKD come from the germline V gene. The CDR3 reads CATSDYKSQETQYF. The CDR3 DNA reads TGTGCCACCAGTGATTATAAGAGTCAAGAGACCCAGTACTTC.

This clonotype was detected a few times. This chain's CDR3 is CSARVLAGGPIETQYF. CDR3 nucleotides: TGCAGTGCTAGAGTATTGGCGGGGGGGCCGATAGAGACCCAGTACTTC. V is TRBV20-1 and J is TRBJ2-5; 9 nucleotides match TRBD2. Germline-derived CDR1 and CDR2 are DFQATT and SNEGSKA (reference sequence). Trimming took 1 base from V and 4 from J; bases not matched to a gene: 10. The length of the CDR3 is 16 residues.

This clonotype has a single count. The CDR3 DNA is TGCGCCAGCAGCCACACAACAGGGGGCGCGAAGGATGGCTACACCTTC. Protein product: CASSHTTGGAKDGYTF. The rearrangement uses TRBV4-3 and TRBJ1-2, with 9 bases identical to TRBD1. The germline CDR1 and CDR2 sequences are LGHNA and YSLEER. This CDR3 contains 16 residues. Trimming took 3 bases from V and 6 from J; bases not matched to a gene: 11.

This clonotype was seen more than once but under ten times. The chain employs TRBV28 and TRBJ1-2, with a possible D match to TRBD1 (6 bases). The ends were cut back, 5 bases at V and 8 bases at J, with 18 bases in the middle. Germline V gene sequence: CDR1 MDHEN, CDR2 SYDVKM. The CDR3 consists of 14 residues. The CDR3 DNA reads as TGTGCCAGCAGTGCTCCGGGACACGGGACAGGCTACACCTTC. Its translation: CASSAPGHGTGYTF.

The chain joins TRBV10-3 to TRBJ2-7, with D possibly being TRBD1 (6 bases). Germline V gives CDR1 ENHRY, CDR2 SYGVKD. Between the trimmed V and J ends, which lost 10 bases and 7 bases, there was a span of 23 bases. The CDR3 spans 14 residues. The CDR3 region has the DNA TGTGCCAGGTCGATTACAGGGAATTCAAATGAGCAGTACTTC. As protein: CARSITGNSNEQYF.

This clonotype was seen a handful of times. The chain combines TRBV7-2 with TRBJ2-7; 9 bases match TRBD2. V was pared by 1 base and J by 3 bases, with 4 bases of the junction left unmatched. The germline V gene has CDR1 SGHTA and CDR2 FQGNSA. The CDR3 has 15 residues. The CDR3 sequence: CASSLVSGSLYEQYF. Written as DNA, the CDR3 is TGTGCCAGCAGCTTAGTTAGCGGGAGTCTCTACGAGCAGTACTTC.

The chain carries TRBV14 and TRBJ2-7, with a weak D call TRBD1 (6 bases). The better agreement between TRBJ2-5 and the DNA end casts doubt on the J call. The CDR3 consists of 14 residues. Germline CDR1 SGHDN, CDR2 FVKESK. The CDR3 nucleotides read TGTGCCAGCAGCCCAATACAGGGCCCCGAGACCCAGTACTTC. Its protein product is CASSPIQGPETQYF.

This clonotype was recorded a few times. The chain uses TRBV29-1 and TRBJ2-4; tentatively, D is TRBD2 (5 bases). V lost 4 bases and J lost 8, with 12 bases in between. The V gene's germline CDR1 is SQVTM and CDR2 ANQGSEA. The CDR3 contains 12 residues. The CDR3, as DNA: TGCAGCGTTGTTGTGGTGGGAGACATTCAGTACTTC. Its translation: CSVVVVGDIQYF.

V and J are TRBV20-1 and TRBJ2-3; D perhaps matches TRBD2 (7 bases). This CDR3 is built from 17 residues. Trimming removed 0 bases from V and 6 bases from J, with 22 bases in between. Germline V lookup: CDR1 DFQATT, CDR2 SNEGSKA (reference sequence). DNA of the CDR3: TGCAGTGCTAGAGATGGCAGCGGGAAGGGGGGGTTGGATACGCAGTATTTT. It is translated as CSARDGSGKGGLDTQYF.

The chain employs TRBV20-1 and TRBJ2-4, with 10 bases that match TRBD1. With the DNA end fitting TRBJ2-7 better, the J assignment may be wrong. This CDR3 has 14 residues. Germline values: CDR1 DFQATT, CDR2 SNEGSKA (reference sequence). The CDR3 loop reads CSARSHDRGREQYF. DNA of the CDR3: TGCAGTGCTAGGTCCCACGACAGGGGGCGCGAGCAGTACTTC.

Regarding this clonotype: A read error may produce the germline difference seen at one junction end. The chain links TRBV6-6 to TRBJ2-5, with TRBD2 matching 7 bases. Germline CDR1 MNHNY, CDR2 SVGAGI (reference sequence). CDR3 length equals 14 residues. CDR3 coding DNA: TGCGCCAGCAGGAAGGGACTAAACCAAGAGACCCAGTACTTC. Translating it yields CASRKGLNQETQYF.

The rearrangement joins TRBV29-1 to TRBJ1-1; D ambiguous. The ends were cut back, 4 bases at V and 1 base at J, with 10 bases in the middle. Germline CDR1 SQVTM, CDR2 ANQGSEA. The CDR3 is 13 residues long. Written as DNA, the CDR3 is TGCAGCGTTGGACCCGGAGGGAACACTGAAGCTTTCTTT. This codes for CSVGPGGNTEAFF.

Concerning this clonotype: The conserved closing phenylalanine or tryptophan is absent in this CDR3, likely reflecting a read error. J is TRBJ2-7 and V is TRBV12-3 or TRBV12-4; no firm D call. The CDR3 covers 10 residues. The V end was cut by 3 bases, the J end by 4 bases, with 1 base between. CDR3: CASSLYEQYS. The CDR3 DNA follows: TGTGCCAGCAGTTTGTACGAGCAGTACTCC.

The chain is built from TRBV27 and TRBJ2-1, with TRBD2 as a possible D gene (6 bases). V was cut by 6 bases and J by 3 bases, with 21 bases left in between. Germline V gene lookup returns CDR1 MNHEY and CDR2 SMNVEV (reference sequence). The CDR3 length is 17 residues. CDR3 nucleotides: TGTGCCAGCAGGCCGGGTGGCTCCAAGGGACTCTACAATGAGCAGTTCTTC. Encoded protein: CASRPGGSKGLYNEQFF.

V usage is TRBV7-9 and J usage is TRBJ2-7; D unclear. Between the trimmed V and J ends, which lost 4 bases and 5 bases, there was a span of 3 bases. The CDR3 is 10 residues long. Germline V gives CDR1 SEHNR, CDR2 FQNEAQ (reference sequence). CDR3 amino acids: CASSSDEQYV. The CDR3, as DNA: TGTGCCAGCAGCTCGGACGAGCAGTACGTC.

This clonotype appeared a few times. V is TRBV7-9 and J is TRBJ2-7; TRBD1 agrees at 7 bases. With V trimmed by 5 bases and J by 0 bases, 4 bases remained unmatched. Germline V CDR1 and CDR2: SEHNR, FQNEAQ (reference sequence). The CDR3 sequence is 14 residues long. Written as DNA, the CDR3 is TGTGCCAGCAGCACGGGACAGCCCTCCTACGAGCAGTACTTC. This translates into CASSTGQPSYEQYF.

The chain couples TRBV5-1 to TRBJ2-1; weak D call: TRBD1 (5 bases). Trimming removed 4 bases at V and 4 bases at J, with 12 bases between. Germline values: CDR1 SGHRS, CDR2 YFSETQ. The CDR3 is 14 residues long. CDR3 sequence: CASSVSTAYNEQFF. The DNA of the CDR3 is TGCGCCAGCAGCGTGTCGACAGCTTACAATGAGCAGTTCTTC.

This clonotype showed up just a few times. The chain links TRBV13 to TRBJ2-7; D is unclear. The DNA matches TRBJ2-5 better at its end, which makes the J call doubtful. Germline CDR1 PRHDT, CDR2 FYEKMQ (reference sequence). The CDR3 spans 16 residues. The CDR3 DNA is TGTGCCAGCAGCCATGAATTTTCTAGTGTAATGGAGACCCAGTACTTC. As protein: CASSHEFSSVMETQYF.

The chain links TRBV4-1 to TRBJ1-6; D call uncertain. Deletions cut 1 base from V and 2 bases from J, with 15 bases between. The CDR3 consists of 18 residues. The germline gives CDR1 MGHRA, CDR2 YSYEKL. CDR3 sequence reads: CASSQGPVDGTYNSPLHF. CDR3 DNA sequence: TGCGCCAGCAGCCAAGGGCCTGTTGACGGAACCTATAATTCACCCCTCCACTTT.

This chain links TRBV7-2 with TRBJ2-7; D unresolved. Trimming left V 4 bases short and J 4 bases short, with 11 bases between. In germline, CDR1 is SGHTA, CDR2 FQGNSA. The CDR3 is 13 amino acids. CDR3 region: CASSYQTRYEQYF. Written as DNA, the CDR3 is TGTGCCAGCAGCTACCAGACCCGATACGAGCAGTACTTC.

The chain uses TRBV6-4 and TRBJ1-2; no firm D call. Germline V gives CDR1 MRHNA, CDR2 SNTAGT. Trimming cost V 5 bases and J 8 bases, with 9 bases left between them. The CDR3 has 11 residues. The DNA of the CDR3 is TGTGCCAGCAGTTTAGTCTGGGGCTACACCTTC. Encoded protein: CASSLVWGYTF.

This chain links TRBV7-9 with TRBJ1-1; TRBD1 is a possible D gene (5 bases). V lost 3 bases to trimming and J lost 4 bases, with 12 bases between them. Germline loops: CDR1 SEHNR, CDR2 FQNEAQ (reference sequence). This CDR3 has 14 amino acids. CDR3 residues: CASSFKGLSTEAFF. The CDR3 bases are TGTGCCAGCAGCTTTAAGGGGCTGAGCACTGAAGCTTTCTTT.

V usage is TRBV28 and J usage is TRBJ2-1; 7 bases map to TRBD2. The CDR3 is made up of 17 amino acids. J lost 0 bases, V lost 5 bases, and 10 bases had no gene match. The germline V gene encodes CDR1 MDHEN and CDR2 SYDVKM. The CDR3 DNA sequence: TGTGCCAGCAGTGCCACGGGACTACAGATCTCCTACAATGAGCAGTTCTTC. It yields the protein CASSATGLQISYNEQFF.

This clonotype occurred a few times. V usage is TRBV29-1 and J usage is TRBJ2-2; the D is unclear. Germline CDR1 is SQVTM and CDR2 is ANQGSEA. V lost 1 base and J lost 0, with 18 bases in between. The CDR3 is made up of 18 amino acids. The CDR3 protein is CSVEAWSRGSTNTGELFF. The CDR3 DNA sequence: TGCAGCGTTGAAGCGTGGTCCCGTGGTAGCACGAACACCGGGGAGCTGTTTTTT.

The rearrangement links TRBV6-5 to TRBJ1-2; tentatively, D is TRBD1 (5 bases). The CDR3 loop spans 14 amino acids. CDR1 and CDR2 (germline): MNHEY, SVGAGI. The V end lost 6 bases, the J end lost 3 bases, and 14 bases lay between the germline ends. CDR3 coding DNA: TGTGCCAGCAGCCCCCGGGACCCCGACTATGGCTACACCTTC. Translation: CASSPRDPDYGYTF.

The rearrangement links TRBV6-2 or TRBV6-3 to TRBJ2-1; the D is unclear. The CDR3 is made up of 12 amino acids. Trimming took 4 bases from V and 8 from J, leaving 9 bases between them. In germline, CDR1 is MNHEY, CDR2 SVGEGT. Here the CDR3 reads CASSSVGHEQFF. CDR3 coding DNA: TGTGCCAGCAGTTCAGTCGGCCATGAGCAGTTCTTC.

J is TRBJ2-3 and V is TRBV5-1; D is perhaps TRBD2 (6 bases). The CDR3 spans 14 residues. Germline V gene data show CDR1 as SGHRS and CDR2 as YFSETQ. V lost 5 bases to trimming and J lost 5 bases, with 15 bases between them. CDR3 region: CASRSRTTLDTQYF. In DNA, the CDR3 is TGCGCCAGCAGATCGCGGACTACCTTAGATACGCAGTATTTT.